Listed below are T cell receptor beta chains from one sample, sequenced in a study of control samples from healthy donors and cancer patients. Produced via immunoSEQ multiplex PCR; TCRdb's table is partial and in-frame only. The table lists under 450,000 clones, about nine tenths of them singletons, with 6% to 7% in the top ten. The sequenced sample was PBMCs. These receptors were collected from a man aged 40-49 years with head and neck cancer. CDR3s leave out the opening cysteine and the closing phenylalanine or tryptophan. Fields, in order: V gene, CDR3 length, J gene, CDR3 protein.

v_call: TRBV7-3; cdr3_length: 11; j_call: TRBJ2-5; cdr3_aa: ASSLSGEETQY
v_call: TRBV9; cdr3_length: 13; j_call: TRBJ1-5; cdr3_aa: ASSVGVGGVQPQH
v_call: TRBV10-1; cdr3_length: 13; j_call: TRBJ2-7; cdr3_aa: ASSELGQGINEQY
v_call: TRBV7-3; cdr3_length: 12; j_call: TRBJ1-1; cdr3_aa: ASSPTGGRAEAF
v_call: TRBV7-9; cdr3_length: 13; j_call: TRBJ2-2; cdr3_aa: ASSPLAAGDGELF
v_call: TRBV24-1; cdr3_length: 14; j_call: TRBJ2-3; cdr3_aa: ATSDLQRGSTDTQY
v_call: TRBV18; cdr3_length: 12; j_call: TRBJ2-7; cdr3_aa: ASSPRQGTYEQY
v_call: TRBV5-1; cdr3_length: 17; j_call: TRBJ2-7; cdr3_aa: ASSTLTAGVETGPYEQY
v_call: TRBV10-2; cdr3_length: 14; j_call: TRBJ2-7; cdr3_aa: ASSEPTSGKYYEQY
v_call: TRBV6-5; cdr3_length: 13; j_call: TRBJ2-1; cdr3_aa: ASRLRDRETNEQF
v_call: TRBV27; cdr3_length: 9; j_call: TRBJ1-2; cdr3_aa: ASSSGGGYT
v_call: TRBV11-2; cdr3_length: 12; j_call: TRBJ2-7; cdr3_aa: ASSLEQDHYEQY
v_call: TRBV9; cdr3_length: 13; j_call: TRBJ2-5; cdr3_aa: ASSTLGQWEETQY
v_call: TRBV19; cdr3_length: 12; j_call: TRBJ2-1; cdr3_aa: ASMTGVNYNEQF
v_call: TRBV6-2/TRBV6-3; cdr3_length: 13; j_call: TRBJ2-5; cdr3_aa: ASSYGSLYQETQY